These 4 T cell receptor beta chains came from one sample sequenced in a study of stem cell transplantation in POMP-related autoinflammatory disease. Only in-frame clones appear in the TCRdb table, and some are missing; sequencing was by immunoSEQ multiplex PCR. The table records around 26,000 clones, approximately 78% of them present only once. The sample here was CD4+ T cells from PBMCs, taken before stem cell transplantation. The origin of the receptors is a human donor with POMP-related autoinflammation and immune dysregulation (PRAID).

The rearrangement links TRBV28 to TRBJ1-1, with D maybe TRBD1 (5 bases). Trimming removed 3 bases at V and 1 base at J, with 9 bases between. From germline, CDR1 is MDHEN and CDR2 SYDVKM. This CDR3 spans 14 amino acids. CDR3 protein: CASSFLQENTEAFF. For the CDR3, the DNA is TGTGCCAGCAGTTTCCTACAGGAGAACACTGAAGCTTTCTTT.

The V gene is TRBV5-6, the J gene TRBJ2-5, with D perhaps given as TRBD1 or TRBD2 (5 bases each). Germline CDR1 reads SGHDT; CDR2 reads YYEEEE. The CDR3 has 14 residues. Trimming took 3 bases from V and 4 from J, leaving 13 bases between them. CDR3 sequence reads: CASSSGPQAETQYF. The CDR3 DNA reads TGTGCCAGCAGCTCGGGACCCCAAGCAGAGACCCAGTACTTC.

This chain joins TRBV6-1 and TRBJ2-1, with TRBD2 matching 13 bases. The trim removed 8 bases at V and 9 bases at J, leaving 7 bases unmatched. Germline V CDR1 and CDR2: MNHNS, SASEGT. This CDR3 region has 14 residues. The DNA of the CDR3 is TGTGCCAGCCGGACTAGCGGGGGACCCTTTGAGCAGTTCTTC. This gives the protein CASRTSGGPFEQFF.

This clone was recorded only once. This chain joins TRBV2 and TRBJ2-7, with D perhaps matching TRBD1 (5 bases). Per germline, CDR1 SNHLY and CDR2 FYNNEI. The V end lost 4 bases, the J end lost 4 bases, and 8 bases lay between the germline ends. The CDR3 runs 12 residues. In DNA, the CDR3 is TGTGCCAGCAGTGGACAGTCATACGAGCAGTACTTC. Protein: CASSGQSYEQYF. The full variable domain, with the rest looked up from reference TRBV2 and TRBJ2-7, is EPEVTQTPSHQVTQMGQEVILRCVPISNHLYFYWYRQILGQKVEFLVSFYNNEISEKSEIFDDQFSVERPDGSNFTLKIRSTKLEDSAMYFCASSGQSYEQYFGPGTRLTVT.